The sequence of this TCR beta chain was determined in a study of blood T cell repertoires in COVID-19. For the study at large: COVID-19 samples from acute and convalescent phases originated in the United States, Italy and Spain. Sources were T cells, B-cell-depleted T cells, or PBMCs; the material itself was cDNA or gDNA.

V gave up 4 bases and J gave up 4 bases; unmatched junction bases: 7. Germline V gene data show CDR1 as MNHNS and CDR2 as SASEGT. The CDR3 length is 16 residues. Sequenced by immunoSEQ multiplex PCR; TCRdb stores in-frame clones only, minus some. In the table there are fewer than 500,000 clones, roughly 88% of which are singletons. Sequencing used peripheral blood. This clonotype originated in a young woman with active or convalescent COVID-19. The chain joins TRBV6-1 to TRBJ2-1; 10 bases fit TRBD1. CDR3 in DNA: TGTGCCAGCAGTGGTACCGGGACAGGGGTATACAATGAGCAGTTCTTC. This translates into CASSGTGTGVYNEQFF.